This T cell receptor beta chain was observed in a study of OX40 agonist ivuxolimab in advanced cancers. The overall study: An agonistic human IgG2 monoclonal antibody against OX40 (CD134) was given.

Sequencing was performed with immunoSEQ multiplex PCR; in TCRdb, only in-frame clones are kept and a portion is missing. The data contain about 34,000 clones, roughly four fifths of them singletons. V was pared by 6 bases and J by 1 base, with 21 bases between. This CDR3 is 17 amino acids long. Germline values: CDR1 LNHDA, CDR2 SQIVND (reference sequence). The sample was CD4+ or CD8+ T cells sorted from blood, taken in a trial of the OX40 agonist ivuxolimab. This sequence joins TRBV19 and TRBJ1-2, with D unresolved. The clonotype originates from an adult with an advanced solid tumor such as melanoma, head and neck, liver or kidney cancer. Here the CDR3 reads CASSRDRGSEVNYGYTF. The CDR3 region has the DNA TGTGCCAGTAGCCGTGATCGGGGATCAGAGGTTAACTATGGCTACACCTTC.